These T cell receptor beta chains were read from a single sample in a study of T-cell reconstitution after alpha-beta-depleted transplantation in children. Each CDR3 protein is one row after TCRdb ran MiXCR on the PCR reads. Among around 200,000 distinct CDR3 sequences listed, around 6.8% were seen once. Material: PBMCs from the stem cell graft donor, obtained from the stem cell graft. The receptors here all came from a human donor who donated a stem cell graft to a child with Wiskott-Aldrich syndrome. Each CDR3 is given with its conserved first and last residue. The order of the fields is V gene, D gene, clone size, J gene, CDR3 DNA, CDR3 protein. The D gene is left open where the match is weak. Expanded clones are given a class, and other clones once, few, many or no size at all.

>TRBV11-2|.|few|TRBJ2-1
TGTGCCAGCAGCTTAGAAAACGGTCCGGGTGAGCAGTTCTTC
CASSLENGPGEQFF
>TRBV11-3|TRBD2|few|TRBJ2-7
TGTGCCAGCAGCCCCGAGACTAGCGGGAGAACCTACGAGCAGTACTTC
CASSPETSGRTYEQYF
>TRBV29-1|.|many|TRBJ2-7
TGCAGCGTTGGCCGACAGTTTCCGAGCTCCTACGAGCAGTACTTC
CSVGRQFPSSYEQYF
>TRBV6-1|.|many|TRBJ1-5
TGTGCCAGCATGCGGAGTTGGGATCAGCCCCAGCATTTT
CASMRSWDQPQHF
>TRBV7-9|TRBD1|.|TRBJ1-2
TGTGCCAGCAGTCGGGACAGGGCGTATGATGGCTACACCTTC
CASSRDRAYDGYTF
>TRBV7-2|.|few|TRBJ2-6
TGTGCCAGCAGCTTAGAGACGAGCGCCAACGTCCTGACTTTC
CASSLETSANVLTF
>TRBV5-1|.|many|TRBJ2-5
TGCGCCAGCAGCTTGGCGGTAGCGGCAGTTGAGACCCAGTACTTC
CASSLAVAAVETQYF
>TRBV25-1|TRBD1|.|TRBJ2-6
TGTGCCACCCAGGGGGCTGGGGCCAACGTCCTGACTTTC
CATQGAGANVLTF
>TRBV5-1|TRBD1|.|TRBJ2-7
TGCGCCAGCAGCTTGAAGGGACAGGGGGTTGAGCAGTACTTC
CASSLKGQGVEQYF
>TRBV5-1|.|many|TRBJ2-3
TGCGCCAGCAGCTTGGGGCTAGCAGCGGCAGATACGCAGTATTTT
CASSLGLAAADTQYF
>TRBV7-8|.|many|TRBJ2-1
TGTGCCAGCAGCTTAAGTACAGGGAATCCCCAAGAGCAGTTCTTC
CASSLSTGNPQEQFF
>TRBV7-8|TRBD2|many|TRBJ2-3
TGTGCCAGCAGCCACGGGACTAGCGGGAGTACAGATACGCAGTATTTT
CASSHGTSGSTDTQYF
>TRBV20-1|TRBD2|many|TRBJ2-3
TGCAGTGCTGGAATAGCGGGGCACAACACAGATACGCAGTATTTT
CSAGIAGHNTDTQYF
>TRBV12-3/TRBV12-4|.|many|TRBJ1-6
TGTGCCAGCAGTTTTCGTGATTCACCCCTCCACTTT
CASSFRDSPLHF
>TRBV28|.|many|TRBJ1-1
TGTGCCAGCAGTTTTTCAGGAGGTGGGACTGAAGCTTTCTTT
CASSFSGGGTEAFF
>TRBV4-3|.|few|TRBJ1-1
TGCGCCAGCAGCCAAGATTTGGTGAACACTGAAGCTTTCTTT
CASSQDLVNTEAFF
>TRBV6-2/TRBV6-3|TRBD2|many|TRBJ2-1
TGTGCCAGCAGTTCCGATTCTAGCGGGAGGGCCCTCGGCTCCTACAATGAGCAGTTCTTC
CASSSDSSGRALGSYNEQFF
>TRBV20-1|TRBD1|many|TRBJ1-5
TGCAGTGCTAGTACGGGGACAGGGAATCAGCCCCAGCATTTT
CSASTGTGNQPQHF
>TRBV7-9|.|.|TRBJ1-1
TGTGCCAGCAGCTTAGGACCCACGGCTTTCTTT
CASSLGPTAFF
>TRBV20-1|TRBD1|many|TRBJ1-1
TGCAGTGCCAACCCCACAGGGGGCGGGAGGGAAGCTTTCTTT
CSANPTGGGREAFF